This passage covers 20 T cell receptor beta chains from one sample sequenced in a study of spatial heterogeneity in lung cancer (dated by TCRdb to 2018 to 2020). The time point label here, explained by the study, means: blood at routine non-recurrence follow-up after resection. For TCR sequencing, whole RNA was extracted from tumor and nontumor lung tissue, or from cryopreserved PBMC samples, and no cell sorting was done. The library was built by means of 5' RACE. TCRdb lists the instrument as NextSeq 500. Starting from the raw public reads, TCRdb applied fastp trimming at Q25, assembled clones with MiXCR and retained in-frame beta chains. For every CDR3 protein sequence, its rows merge into one entry that carries the most common genes and DNA. The sample table holds about 120,000 distinct CDR3 sequences, of which 12% were seen once. The ten largest clonotypes hold approximately 16% of the sample.

Sample: PBMCs, taken at follow-up. The source of these receptors is a male donor with early-stage non-small cell lung cancer.

CDR3 sequence (DNA): TGTGCTTCCGCCAGGGGGCGCAACACTGAAGCTTTCTTT. This translates into CASARGRNTEAFF. The chain is built from TRBV11-2 and TRBJ1-1; the match to TRBD1 covers 8 bases. The CDR3 totals 13 residues. Germline CDR1 reads SGHAT; CDR2 reads FQNNGV.

The chain uses TRBV3-1 and TRBJ1-3; possible D gene TRBD1, 6 bases. V was clipped by 6 bases and J by 2 bases, with 11 bases between them. The CDR3 spans 14 residues. Germline V gene data show CDR1 as LGHDT and CDR2 as YNNKEL (reference sequence). As DNA, the CDR3 is TGTGCCAGCAGTCCCGGGACAACTGGAAACACCATATATTTT. Translated: CASSPGTTGNTIYF.

This clonotype was seen at least ten times. This chain joins TRBV6-5 and TRBJ1-4; D ambiguous. CDR3 size: 16 residues. Between the trimmed V and J ends, which lost 0 bases and 7 bases, there was a span of 15 bases. The V gene's germline CDR1 is MNHEY and CDR2 SVGAGI. CDR3 sequence: CASSYSVWGSFEKLFF. CDR3 coding DNA: TGTGCCAGCAGTTACTCAGTCTGGGGATCATTTGAAAAACTGTTTTTT.

This clonotype was counted ten times or more. The chain links TRBV6-2 or TRBV6-3 to TRBJ1-5; D gene ambiguous. The germline CDR1 and CDR2 sequences are MNHEY and SVGEGT. The CDR3 contains 13 residues. V was cut by 0 bases and J by 6 bases, with 6 bases left in between. CDR3 loop: CASSYSQLQPQHF. The CDR3 nucleotides read TGTGCCAGCAGTTACTCACAGCTTCAGCCCCAGCATTTT.

This clonotype has at least ten counts. CDR3: CASKMAGPYEQYF. The CDR3 DNA reads TGTGCCAGCAAGATGGCAGGCCCCTACGAGCAGTACTTC. The chain couples TRBV7-2 to TRBJ2-7; D ambiguous. The CDR3 spans 13 residues. Deletions cut 7 bases from V and 2 bases from J, with 12 bases between. The V gene's germline CDR1 is SGHTA and CDR2 FQGNSA. Looking up the rest from reference TRBV7-2 and TRBJ2-7 gives the full variable domain: GAGVSQSPSNKVTEKGKDVELRCDPISGHTALYWYRQSLGQGLEFLIYFQGNSAPDKSGLPSDRFSAERTGGSVSTLTIQRTQQEDSAVYLCASKMAGPYEQYFGPGTRLTVT.

This clonotype was recorded many times. V and J are TRBV20-1 and TRBJ1-1, with 7 bases aligning to TRBD1. V shed 2 bases, J shed 0 bases, and the junction held 3 bases outside the gene matches. The CDR3 is 14 amino acids. Germline lookup yields CDR1 DFQATT and CDR2 SNEGSKA (reference sequence). The CDR3 DNA sequence: TGCAGTGCTAGACAGGGGGGCATGAACACTGAAGCTTTCTTT. It encodes CSARQGGMNTEAFF.

This clonotype has a handful of counts. This chain links TRBV28 with TRBJ2-1; D may be TRBD1 or TRBD2 (5 bases each). The length of the CDR3 is 15 residues. The V end lost 4 bases, the J end lost 2 bases, and 12 bases lay between the germline ends. The germline V gene encodes CDR1 MDHEN and CDR2 SYDVKM. In DNA form, the CDR3 reads TGTGCCAGCAGTTGGGGCGGGCCACCCTACAATGAGCAGTTCTTC. It specifies CASSWGGPPYNEQFF.

In this sample, this clonotype turned up a few times. The chain employs TRBV6-4 and TRBJ2-1, with 14 bases identical to TRBD2. The CDR3 has 17 residues. The ends lost 6 bases at V and 5 bases at J; junction bases unmatched: 9. Germline loops: CDR1 MRHNA, CDR2 SNTAGT. The CDR3, as DNA: TGTGCCAGCAGCAGACCCAGACTAGCGGGGGGGCACAATGAGCAGTTCTTC. The encoded protein is CASSRPRLAGGHNEQFF.

This clonotype was observed a handful of times. The chain joins TRBV14 to TRBJ2-3; D is ambiguous. Germline CDR1 and CDR2: SGHDN and FVKESK. The CDR3 length is 14 residues. V shed 6 bases and J shed 3 bases, with 13 bases lying between them. CDR3 sequence: CASSERERTDTQYF. The CDR3 DNA reads as TGTGCCAGCAGTGAAAGGGAAAGAACAGATACGCAGTATTTT. The full variable domain, with the rest looked up from reference TRBV14 and TRBJ2-3, is EAGVTQFPSHSVIEKGQTVTLRCDPISGHDNLYWYRRVMGKEIKFLLHFVKESKQDESGMPNNRFLAERTGGTYSTLKVQPAELEDSGVYFCASSERERTDTQYFGPGTRLTVL.

The chain links TRBV9 to TRBJ2-2; D ambiguous. V was trimmed by 0 bases and J by 4 bases, leaving 16 bases between them. This CDR3 region has 17 residues. The V gene's germline CDR1 is SGDLS and CDR2 YYNGEE. DNA of the CDR3: TGTGCCAGCAGCGTAGCGGGTACGATAGGGCGCACCGGGGAGCTGTTTTTT. It codes for CASSVAGTIGRTGELFF. Combining the CDR3 with reference TRBV9 and TRBJ2-2 gives the whole variable domain DSGVTQTPKHLITATGQRVTLRCSPRSGDLSVYWYQQSLDQGLQFLIQYYNGEERAKGNILERFSAQQFPDLHSELNLSSLELGDSALYFCASSVAGTIGRTGELFFGEGSRLTVL.

This clonotype appeared many times. The chain joins TRBV20-1 to TRBJ1-2, with D possibly being TRBD1 (5 bases). V shed 0 bases and J shed 4 bases, with 12 bases lying between them. The CDR3 totals 14 residues. From germline, CDR1 is DFQATT and CDR2 SNEGSKA (reference sequence). CDR3 in DNA: TGCAGTGCTAGAGATAGCCCGCAGGGCTATGGCTACACCTTC. Translated: CSARDSPQGYGYTF.

This clonotype was counted a few times. The CDR3 nucleotides read TGTGCCAGCAGCTCGGCTTCAACTAATGAAAAACTGTTTTTT. Residues: CASSSASTNEKLFF. The V call is TRBV7-9, the J call TRBJ1-4; D is unresolved. The V end lost 4 bases, the J end lost 0 bases, and 6 bases lay between the germline ends. Germline CDR1 reads SEHNR; CDR2 reads FQNEAQ (reference sequence). The CDR3 has 14 residues.

This clonotype came up a few times. The chain uses TRBV7-2 and TRBJ1-2; D is perhaps TRBD1 (5 bases). This CDR3 spans 17 amino acids. CDR1 and CDR2 from the germline V gene are SGHTA and FQGNSA. The V end was cut by 1 base, the J end by 7 bases, with 22 bases between. The CDR3: CASSLGRSARESGGYTF. The CDR3 DNA follows: TGTGCCAGCAGCTTAGGCAGGTCGGCCAGGGAAAGCGGTGGCTACACCTTC.

The V gene is TRBV28, the J gene TRBJ2-2; 10 nucleotides align to TRBD2. This CDR3 has 15 residues. With 4 bases clipped from V and 6 bases from J, the junction kept 5 bases outside the gene matches. CDR1 and CDR2 (germline): MDHEN, SYDVKM. Here the CDR3 reads CASSWSGGASGELFF. CDR3 coding DNA: TGTGCCAGCAGTTGGAGCGGGGGGGCGTCCGGGGAGCTGTTTTTT.

As DNA, the CDR3 is TGTGCCAGCAGCCCGGGACTAGCGGGGGTGCGCACAGATACGCAGTATTTT. It encodes CASSPGLAGVRTDTQYF. The chain recombines TRBV7-9 with TRBJ2-3; 14 bases agree with TRBD2. Trimming removed 5 bases from V and 1 base from J; junction bases left unmatched: 5. The CDR3 runs to 17 residues. CDR1 is SEHNR and CDR2 is FQNEAQ in the germline V gene (reference sequence).

The chain employs TRBV7-2 and TRBJ2-1, with 7 bases that match TRBD2. The CDR3 contains 13 residues. The ends lost 7 bases at V and 7 bases at J; junction bases unmatched: 7. Germline loops: CDR1 SGHTA, CDR2 FQGNSA. The CDR3 region is CASILSGGNEQFF. The DNA of the CDR3 is TGTGCCAGCATCCTCTCGGGGGGTAATGAGCAGTTCTTC.

This clonotype showed up many times. V and J are TRBV11-2 and TRBJ1-4; D is ambiguous. V lost 1 base and J lost 5, with 17 bases in between. The CDR3 contains 17 residues. Per the germline V gene, CDR1 is SGHAT and CDR2 is FQNNGV. The CDR3 DNA reads as TGTGCCAGCAGCTTAGCGGGATCGAGGTCCTCGAATGAAAAACTGTTTTTT. This translates into CASSLAGSRSSNEKLFF.

The chain's CDR3 is CASSQGKGGGETQYF. CDR3 in DNA: TGCGCCAGCAGCCAAGGCAAAGGGGGCGGAGAGACCCAGTACTTC. The chain carries TRBV4-3 and TRBJ2-5; 7 bases fit TRBD1. This CDR3 comprises 15 residues. Looked up from germline, CDR1 is LGHNA and CDR2 is YSLEER. V dropped 1 base and J dropped 4; count of bases not matched to a gene: 6.

This clonotype has ten or more counts. The CDR3 reads CASSSGTGLSLHF. Here the CDR3 DNA reads TGCGCCAGCAGCTCCGGGACAGGCCTTTCCCTCCACTTT. The chain links TRBV5-1 to TRBJ1-6; 8 bases fit TRBD1. Trimming at V came to 3 bases and at J to 14 bases, leaving 7 bases not matched to a gene. Germline-derived CDR1 and CDR2 are SGHRS and YFSETQ. This CDR3 comprises 13 residues.

Many counts were recorded for this clonotype. V is TRBV5-1 and J is TRBJ2-1; no definite D call. Trimming shortened V by 7 bases and J by 2 bases, and 7 bases separated the two germline ends. Germline lookup yields CDR1 SGHRS and CDR2 YFSETQ. CDR3 size: 12 residues. CDR3 region: CASGAAYNEQFF. CDR3 DNA sequence: TGCGCCAGCGGAGCTGCCTACAATGAGCAGTTCTTC.